The 32 T cell receptor beta chains in this list originate from one sample, sequenced in a study of T cells after somatic rescue of genetic block. Only in-frame clones appear in the TCRdb table, and some are missing; sequencing was by immunoSEQ multiplex PCR. Of 13,000 to 15,000 clones listed, approximately 70% are singletons. What was sequenced was peripheral blood mononuclear cells (PBMCs). These receptors were taken from a man between 18 and 35 years old.

J is TRBJ1-2 and V is TRBV28; D gene unclear. The CDR3 totals 14 residues. Between the trimmed V and J ends, which lost 3 bases and 6 bases, there was a span of 14 bases. In germline, CDR1 is MDHEN, CDR2 SYDVKM. This CDR3 reads CASSLLQRSDGYTF. The CDR3 region has the DNA TGTGCCAGCAGTTTGCTACAGAGGTCCGATGGCTACACCTTC.

The rearrangement uses TRBV7-2 and TRBJ1-1, with D perhaps matching TRBD1 (6 bases). V gave up 3 bases and J gave up 10 bases, with 15 bases separating them. The CDR3 loop spans 13 amino acids. Germline CDR1 and CDR2: SGHTA and FQGNSA. The CDR3 loop is CASSLTGYPGAFF. The CDR3 nucleotides are TGTGCCAGCAGCTTGACAGGATACCCGGGAGCTTTCTTT. The full variable domain, its missing parts supplied by reference TRBV7-2 and TRBJ1-1, is GAGVSQSPSNKVTEKGKDVELRCDPISGHTALYWYRQSLGQGLEFLIYFQGNSAPDKSGLPSDRFSAERTGGSVSTLTIQRTQQEDSAVYLCASSLTGYPGAFFGQGTRLTVV.

This chain uses TRBV5-4 with TRBJ2-6; TRBD1 agrees at 9 bases. Germline CDR1 SGHNT, CDR2 YYREEE (reference sequence). There are 15 residues in the CDR3. Trimming removed 0 bases from V and 9 bases from J; junction bases left unmatched: 4. The CDR3 bases are TGTGCCAGCAGCTTGGGGACAGGGGTTGGCAACGTCCTGACTTTC. As protein: CASSLGTGVGNVLTF.

This clone was recorded a few times. The chain combines TRBV18 with TRBJ2-3; perhaps TRBD1 as D (6 bases). Germline-derived CDR1 and CDR2 are KGHSH and LQKENI. Trimming shortened V by 3 bases and J by 0 bases, and 13 bases separated the two germline ends. The CDR3 extends over 16 amino acids. The chain's CDR3 is CASSPLDSPSTDTQYF. The CDR3 coding sequence is TGTGCCAGCTCACCGTTGGACAGCCCTAGCACAGATACGCAGTATTTT. The variable domain in full, with the rest retrieved from reference TRBV18 and TRBJ2-3, is NAGVMQNPRHLVRRRGQEARLRCSPMKGHSHVYWYRQLPEEGLKFMVYLQKENIIDESGMPKERFSAEFPKEGPSILRIQQVVRGDSAAYFCASSPLDSPSTDTQYFGPGTRLTVL.

This clone was recorded a few times. The chain couples TRBV2 to TRBJ1-1; maybe TRBD1 (6 bases). Germline lookup yields CDR1 SNHLY and CDR2 FYNNEI. The CDR3 spans 14 residues. V lost 1 base to trimming and J lost 3 bases, with 9 bases between them. CDR3 sequence (DNA): TGTGCCAGCAGTGAAGTTTGGGGGCACACTGAAGCTTTCTTT. Translating gives CASSEVWGHTEAFF.

The chain uses TRBV5-1 and TRBJ1-1; D not resolved. The CDR3 is 14 amino acids. The germline V gene has CDR1 SGHRS and CDR2 YFSETQ. The V end lost 0 bases, the J end lost 7 bases, and 13 bases lay between the germline ends. This CDR3 is CASSLGDFSVEAFF. CDR3 in DNA: TGCGCCAGCAGCTTGGGGGATTTTTCGGTTGAAGCTTTCTTT.

The V call is TRBV9, the J call TRBJ2-3; 11 bases are shared with TRBD2. This CDR3 is built from 18 residues. Germline V gene lookup returns CDR1 SGDLS and CDR2 YYNGEE. The trim removed 0 bases at V and 0 bases at J, leaving 6 bases unmatched. This CDR3 reads CASSVVGGLAVSTDTQYF. CDR3 nucleotide sequence: TGTGCCAGCAGCGTAGTAGGGGGACTAGCGGTTAGCACAGATACGCAGTATTTT. Full variable domain (outside the CDR3, taken from reference TRBV9 and TRBJ2-3): DSGVTQTPKHLITATGQRVTLRCSPRSGDLSVYWYQQSLDQGLQFLIQYYNGEERAKGNILERFSAQQFPDLHSELNLSSLELGDSALYFCASSVVGGLAVSTDTQYFGPGTRLTVL.

This clone was detected once. The V gene is TRBV27, the J gene TRBJ1-1; 10 nucleotides line up with TRBD1. CDR3 size: 13 residues. CDR1 is MNHEY, CDR2 SMNVEV, per germline (reference sequence). V trimming: 6 bases; J trimming: 3 bases; junction bases outside the gene matches: 1. In DNA, the CDR3 is TGTGCCAGCAGGGGACAGGGGTACACTGAAGCTTTCTTT. This translates into CASRGQGYTEAFF.

CDR3 residues: CASSYTPKVAPGFF. Here the CDR3 DNA reads TGTGCCAGCAGTTACACGCCGAAGGTGGCTCCCGGGTTCTTC. The rearrangement links TRBV6-5 to TRBJ2-1; D ambiguous. Germline values: CDR1 MNHEY, CDR2 SVGAGI. Trimming shortened V by 2 bases and J by 15 bases, and 20 bases separated the two germline ends. The CDR3 spans 14 residues.

The chain joins TRBV6-5 to TRBJ1-3; TRBD1 is a possible D gene (6 bases). The CDR3 covers 16 residues. The germline gives CDR1 MNHEY, CDR2 SVGAGI. The ends were cut back, 0 bases at V and 0 bases at J, with 9 bases in the middle. CDR3 protein: CASSYSTGNSGNTIYF. CDR3 DNA: TGTGCCAGCAGTTACTCGACAGGAAACTCTGGAAACACCATATATTTT.

V is TRBV7-9 and J is TRBJ2-3, with TRBD2 matching 8 bases. This CDR3 comprises 17 residues. Germline V gene data show CDR1 as SEHNR and CDR2 as FQNEAQ (reference sequence). V lost 5 bases and J lost 1; bases outside the gene matches: 11. CDR3 sequence: CASSKGSGGRRTDTQYF. The CDR3 DNA is TGTGCCAGCAGCAAAGGGAGCGGGGGACGACGCACAGATACGCAGTATTTT.

The chain joins TRBV5-1 to TRBJ2-1; D gene uncertain. V was trimmed by 6 bases and J by 10 bases, leaving 17 bases between them. CDR3 size: 13 residues. CDR1 SGHRS and CDR2 YFSETQ come from the germline V gene. The CDR3: CASKKSYQSEQFF. The CDR3 coding sequence is TGCGCCAGCAAAAAAAGCTACCAATCCGAGCAGTTCTTC.

V is TRBV7-2 and J is TRBJ2-5, with 8 bases that match TRBD1. The DNA end is more similar to TRBJ2-7, so the J call may be wrong. The CDR3 is 14 amino acids. Per germline, CDR1 SGHTA and CDR2 FQGNSA. CDR3 residues: CASSLQGASYEQYF. CDR3 sequence (DNA): TGTGCCAGCAGCTTACAGGGGGCCTCCTACGAGCAGTACTTC.

The rearrangement links TRBV19 to TRBJ1-4; no definite D call. CDR3 length: 14 residues. Trimming took 3 bases from V and 2 from J, leaving 7 bases between them. Germline V CDR1 and CDR2: LNHDA, SQIVND (reference sequence). This chain's CDR3 is CASSMRATNEKLFF. CDR3 nucleotides: TGTGCCAGTAGTATGAGGGCCACTAATGAAAAACTGTTTTTT.

The CDR3 nucleotides read TGCGCCAGCAGACTAATAGCGGGACCGATCACAGATACGCAGTATTTT. Translation gives CASRLIAGPITDTQYF. The chain uses TRBV5-1 and TRBJ2-3; TRBD2 matches at 8 bases. This CDR3 contains 16 residues. Germline CDR1 is SGHRS and CDR2 is YFSETQ. The junction had 10 bases not matched to a gene; V was cut back by 5 bases and J by 2 bases.

CDR3 loop: CSVEVKRYEQYF. DNA of the CDR3: TGCAGCGTTGAGGTGAAGCGGTACGAGCAGTACTTC. The V and J genes are TRBV29-1 and TRBJ2-7; weak D call: TRBD2 (5 bases). Trimming pared 3 bases from V and 4 bases from J, leaving 10 bases between. The CDR3 is 12 residues long. The germline gives CDR1 SQVTM, CDR2 ANQGSEA.

This chain uses TRBV30 with TRBJ2-1, with D tentatively TRBD1 or TRBD2 (5 bases each). The CDR3 has 17 amino acids. Germline lookup yields CDR1 GTSNPN and CDR2 SVGIG (reference sequence). Trimming stripped 2 bases from V and 0 bases from J, with 17 bases between. The CDR3 bases are TGTGCCTGGAGTCCCCGTGGGACGCTGAGCTCCTACAATGAGCAGTTCTTC. Translating gives CAWSPRGTLSSYNEQFF. Looking up the rest from reference TRBV30 and TRBJ2-1 gives the full variable domain: SQTIHQWPATLVQPVGSPLSLECTVEGTSNPNLYWYRQAAGRGLQLLFYSVGIGQISSEVPQNLSASRPQDRQFILSSKKLLLSDSGFYLCAWSPRGTLSSYNEQFFGPGTRLTVL.

This clone was detected once. CDR3 sequence reads: CASSETGGSTDTQYF. The CDR3, as DNA: TGCGCCAGCAGTGAGACAGGGGGAAGCACAGATACGCAGTATTTT. The rearrangement uses TRBV10-1 and TRBJ2-3; 8 nucleotides agree with TRBD1. J was trimmed by 0 bases and V by 2 bases; bases with no gene match: 1. Germline CDR1 and CDR2: WNHNN and SYGVQD (reference sequence). The CDR3 runs to 15 residues.

CDR3 DNA sequence: TGTGCCAGCAGTACTTCACAGGGGAGGTATCGCAATCAGCCCCAGCATTTT. This translates into CASSTSQGRYRNQPQHF. The rearrangement joins TRBV28 to TRBJ1-5; 7 bases are a match to TRBD1. Germline V CDR1 and CDR2: MDHEN, SYDVKM. This CDR3 is 17 amino acids long. After removal of 5 bases from V and 2 bases from J, the junction contained 12 bases not matched to a gene.

The rearrangement joins TRBV7-6 to TRBJ2-7; possibly TRBD2 for D (6 bases). Trimming took 2 bases from V and 0 from J, leaving 26 bases between them. Germline CDR1 is SGHVS and CDR2 is FNYEAQ. This CDR3 contains 20 residues. The CDR3 nucleotides are TGTGCCAGCAGCTTACCTCCTAGCGTGGGGGGAAGCTCCCTCTCCTACGAGCAGTACTTC. It is translated as CASSLPPSVGGSSLSYEQYF.

The chain employs TRBV28 and TRBJ1-6; unclear D gene. The CDR3 has 14 residues. CDR1 MDHEN and CDR2 SYDVKM come from the germline V gene. Trimming stripped 2 bases from V and 8 bases from J, with 10 bases between. The chain's CDR3 is CASSLAAGDSPLHF. The CDR3 DNA reads TGTGCCAGCAGTTTAGCAGCCGGCGATTCACCCCTCCACTTT.

V and J are TRBV15 and TRBJ2-3; D is unresolved. The germline V and J ends were trimmed by 3 bases and 5 bases, with 15 bases remaining between them. There are 15 residues in the CDR3. The germline V gene has CDR1 LNHNV and CDR2 YYDKDF (reference sequence). The CDR3 DNA reads TGTGCCACCAGCAGGACACCCTGGGCTAAAGATACGCAGTATTTT. Its protein product is CATSRTPWAKDTQYF.

The V gene is TRBV27, the J gene TRBJ2-7; D is tentatively TRBD1 or TRBD2 (5 bases each). With 4 bases removed from V and 2 bases from J, the gap between germline ends came to 12 bases. Germline CDR1 reads MNHEY; CDR2 reads SMNVEV (reference sequence). The CDR3 covers 14 residues. The CDR3 reads CASSSRGRAYEQYF. Written as DNA, the CDR3 is TGTGCCAGCAGTTCTCGGGGCAGAGCCTACGAGCAGTACTTC.

This clone showed up just a few times. The J gene is TRBJ1-5, the V gene TRBV30; weak D call: TRBD1 (5 bases). V was pared by 1 base and J by 3 bases, with 7 bases between. Germline CDR1 GTSNPN, CDR2 SVGIG (reference sequence). The CDR3 totals 13 residues. Here the CDR3 reads CAWSGGPNQPQHF. The CDR3, as DNA: TGTGCCTGGAGTGGGGGACCCAATCAGCCCCAGCATTTT. Combining the CDR3 with reference TRBV30 and TRBJ1-5 gives the whole variable domain SQTIHQWPATLVQPVGSPLSLECTVEGTSNPNLYWYRQAAGRGLQLLFYSVGIGQISSEVPQNLSASRPQDRQFILSSKKLLLSDSGFYLCAWSGGPNQPQHFGDGTRLSIL.

V usage is TRBV2 and J usage is TRBJ2-7; 14 bases align to TRBD2. After removal of 4 bases from V and 5 bases from J, the junction contained 10 bases not matched to a gene. Germline V CDR1 and CDR2: SNHLY, FYNNEI. The CDR3 covers 17 residues. CDR3 DNA sequence: TGTGCCAGCAGTGGCCAACCGGGACTAGCGGGAGCCCACGAGCAGTACTTC. This gives the protein CASSGQPGLAGAHEQYF.

CDR3: CASNRGRGRAGELFF. CDR3 sequence (DNA): TGTGCCAGTAATCGAGGGAGGGGGAGGGCCGGGGAGCTGTTTTTT. This chain joins TRBV19 and TRBJ2-2; weak D call: TRBD2 (7 bases). The CDR3 is made up of 15 amino acids. Germline V lookup: CDR1 LNHDA, CDR2 SQIVND (reference sequence). Trimming took off 7 bases at V and 6 bases at J, with 18 bases between the two ends. The whole variable domain, filled in from reference TRBV19 and TRBJ2-2, reads DGGITQSPKYLFRKEGQNVTLSCEQNLNHDAMYWYRQDPGQGLRLIYYSQIVNDFQKGDIAEGYSVSREKKESFPLTVTSAQKNPTAFYLCASNRGRGRAGELFFGEGSRLTVL.

The rearrangement uses TRBV5-1 and TRBJ2-1; 7 nucleotides match TRBD2. The CDR3 loop spans 14 amino acids. CDR1 is SGHRS, CDR2 YFSETQ, per germline. The trim removed 0 bases at V and 6 bases at J, leaving 3 bases unmatched. The CDR3 DNA reads TGCGCCAGCAGCTTGGCGGGAGGCCGCAATGAGCAGTTCTTC. Protein sequence: CASSLAGGRNEQFF.

CDR3 nucleotide sequence: TGTGCCAGCAGCCACAAGCGGGAGGGCCCCTACGAGCAGTACTTC. Translation: CASSHKREGPYEQYF. The chain uses TRBV27 and TRBJ2-7, with TRBD2 identical over 10 bases. V lost 6 bases, J lost 2 bases, and 7 bases stayed unmatched. The CDR3 totals 15 residues. Germline V gene lookup returns CDR1 MNHEY and CDR2 SMNVEV (reference sequence).

This clone counts as medium-sized. V usage is TRBV6-5 and J usage is TRBJ1-2, with TRBD1 matching over 7 bases. Per the germline V gene, CDR1 is MNHEY and CDR2 is SVGAGI. The V and J ends lost 2 bases and 8 bases, in that order; junction bases with no gene match: 8. The CDR3 loop spans 14 amino acids. CDR3 sequence (DNA): TGTGCCAGCAGTTACCTTGGACAGGAAGGAGGCTACACCTTC. Amino acid sequence: CASSYLGQEGGYTF.

The chain joins TRBV10-2 to TRBJ2-3; 8 nucleotides align to TRBD1. CDR1 and CDR2 (germline): WSHSY, SAAADI. The V gene end was trimmed by 2 bases and the J gene end by 3 bases; junction bases not matched to a gene: 4. CDR3 size: 15 residues. CDR3 nucleotides: TGCGCCAGCAGTGAGCCCACAGGGGGGACAGATACGCAGTATTTT. This codes for CASSEPTGGTDTQYF.

CDR3 residues: CAWRRTVYEQYF. Here the CDR3 DNA reads TGTGCCTGGAGGAGGACAGTCTACGAGCAGTACTTC. This chain uses TRBV30 with TRBJ2-7; D perhaps matches TRBD1 (6 bases). The germline gives CDR1 GTSNPN, CDR2 SVGIG (reference sequence). The CDR3 consists of 12 residues. The germline V and J ends were trimmed by 3 bases and 3 bases, with 9 bases remaining between them.

The table lists this clone with many counts. The chain uses TRBV15 and TRBJ2-2, with D possibly being TRBD1 or TRBD2 (5 bases each). Looked up from germline, CDR1 is LNHNV and CDR2 is YYDKDF (reference sequence). With 6 bases removed from V and 2 bases from J, the gap between germline ends came to 13 bases. This CDR3 is built from 15 residues. The DNA for the CDR3 is TGTGCCACCAGGCCTACCGGGGCAAACACCGGGGAGCTGTTTTTT. Protein sequence: CATRPTGANTGELFF.